These T cell receptor beta chains were read from a single sample in a study of molecular identifiers for immune sequencing clone quantification. Each CDR3 protein gets one entry after TCRdb re-called the PCR reads with MiXCR. The table shows tens of thousands of distinct CDR3 sequences, with 21% occurring only once. Sequencing was carried out using naive CD8+ T cells from blood, with Jurkat cell RNA spiked in. Source of these receptors: a human donor in good health. Some libraries in this study had Jurkat cell RNA spiked in. Each CDR3 is given with its conserved first and last residue. A D gene is named only where the DNA matches it firmly. Only part of the rows carry a size: once, few, many, or a class if the clone is expanded.

J gene | V gene | D gene | clone size | CDR3 protein | CDR3 DNA
TRBJ1-5 | TRBV11-2 | - | many | CASSLGAGVYSQPQHF | TGTGCCAGCAGCTTAGGTGCGGGGGTCTACAGTCAGCCCCAGCATTTT
TRBJ1-4 | TRBV4-3 | - | many | CASSQGQLNEKLFF | TGCGCCAGCAGCCAAGGACAGCTGAATGAAAAACTGTTTTTT
TRBJ1-6 | TRBV7-9 | - | - | CASSLGSPLHF | TGTGCCAGCAGTTTAGGTTCACCCCTCCACTTT
TRBJ2-1 | TRBV4-3 | - | many | CASSQDHGGRRYNEQFF | TGCGCCAGCAGCCAAGATCATGGGGGGCGACGCTACAATGAGCAGTTCTTC
TRBJ2-5 | TRBV27 | TRBD1 | - | CASSALGPTGHEGTQYF | TGTGCCAGCAGTGCCTTGGGGCCGACAGGGCATGAAGGGACCCAGTACTTC
TRBJ1-1 | TRBV27 | TRBD1 | - | CASSRGQGMNTEAFF | TGTGCCAGCAGTCGTGGACAGGGAATGAACACTGAAGCTTTCTTT
TRBJ2-7 | TRBV5-1 | TRBD1 | many | CASSINRGYEQYF | TGCGCCAGCAGCATCAACAGGGGTTACGAGCAGTACTTC
TRBJ2-2 | TRBV28 | TRBD1 | - | CASSSTSGQYMNTGELFF | TGTGCCAGCAGTTCCACCTCGGGACAGTACATGAACACCGGGGAGCTGTTTTTT
TRBJ2-3 | TRBV20-1 | TRBD2 | many | CSARIAGTSTDTQYF | TGCAGTGCTAGAATAGCGGGAACTAGCACAGATACGCAGTATTTT
TRBJ2-7 | TRBV19 | - | - | CASSLVGVPYEQYF | TGTGCCAGTAGTTTGGTGGGGGTTCCCTACGAGCAGTACTTC
TRBJ1-3 | TRBV5-1 | TRBD1 | many | CASSLDRGPGNTIYF | TGCGCCAGCAGCCTCGACAGGGGGCCGGGAAACACCATATATTTT
TRBJ2-2 | TRBV18 | - | few | CASSPPTAVGGELFF | TGTGCCAGCTCACCACCGACGGCGGTCGGCGGGGAGCTGTTTTTT
TRBJ2-7 | TRBV20-1 | - | - | CSAGPRGPSYEQYF | TGCAGTGCGGGTCCCCGGGGCCCCTCCTACGAGCAGTACTTC
TRBJ2-1 | TRBV7-2 | - | many | CASSLLTGVNEQFF | TGTGCCAGCAGCTTATTGACGGGAGTGAATGAGCAGTTCTTC
TRBJ2-7 | TRBV20-1 | - | few | CSAREWSYEQYF | TGCAGTGCTAGAGAGTGGTCCTACGAGCAGTACTTC
TRBJ2-7 | TRBV3-1 | TRBD2 | many | CASSQARLAGVYEQYF | TGTGCCAGCAGCCAAGCCCGACTAGCGGGAGTCTACGAGCAGTACTTC
TRBJ2-5 | TRBV28 | TRBD1 | many | CASSHRQGIFSETQYF | TGTGCCAGCAGTCATCGACAGGGGATTTTTTCAGAGACCCAGTACTTC
TRBJ2-2 | TRBV6-2/TRBV6-3 | - | few | CASSADKELVAGELFF | TGTGCCAGCAGTGCCGACAAAGAGCTCGTAGCCGGGGAGCTGTTTTTT
TRBJ2-7 | TRBV30 | - | many | CAWSVPDYQVCF | TGTGCCTGGAGTGTACCGGACTATCAAGTTTGCTTC
TRBJ2-3 | TRBV20-1 | - | few | CSARDITLLDTQYF | TGCAGTGCTAGAGATATAACCCTACTGGATACGCAGTATTTT
TRBJ2-3 | TRBV20-1 | - | many | CSARVLLGRTQYF | TGCAGTGCTAGAGTACTACTGGGTCGGACGCAGTATTTT
TRBJ2-3 | TRBV27 | - | many | CASGDSTYTDTQYF | TGTGCCAGCGGAGACAGTACCTACACAGATACGCAGTATTTT
TRBJ2-7 | TRBV27 | TRBD1 | many | CASSPGTGAPYEQYF | TGTGCCAGCAGTCCCGGGACAGGGGCGCCCTACGAGCAGTACTTC
TRBJ1-1 | TRBV5-5 | - | many | CASSYHLDTEAFF | TGTGCCAGCAGCTACCACTTGGACACTGAAGCTTTCTTT
TRBJ2-4 | TRBV12-3/TRBV12-4 | TRBD1 | - | CASSQTTGMEAKNIQYF | TGTGCCAGCAGCCAAACGACAGGGATGGAGGCCAAAAACATTCAGTACTTC
TRBJ2-7 | TRBV11-2 | - | few | CASSPIGSLSYEQYF | TGTGCCAGCAGCCCGATCGGGTCCCTCTCCTACGAGCAGTACTTC